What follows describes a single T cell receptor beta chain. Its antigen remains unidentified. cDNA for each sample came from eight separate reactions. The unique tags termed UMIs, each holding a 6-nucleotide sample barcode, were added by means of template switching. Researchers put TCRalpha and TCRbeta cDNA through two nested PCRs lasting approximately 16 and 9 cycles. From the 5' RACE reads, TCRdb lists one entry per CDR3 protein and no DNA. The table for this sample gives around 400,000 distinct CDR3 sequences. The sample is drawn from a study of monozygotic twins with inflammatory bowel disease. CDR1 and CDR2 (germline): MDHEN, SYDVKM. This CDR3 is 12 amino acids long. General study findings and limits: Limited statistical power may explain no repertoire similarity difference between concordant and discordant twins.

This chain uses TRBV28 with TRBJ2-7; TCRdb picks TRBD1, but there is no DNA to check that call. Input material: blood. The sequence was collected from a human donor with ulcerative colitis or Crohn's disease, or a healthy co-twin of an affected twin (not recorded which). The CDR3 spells CASSPGGDEQYF.